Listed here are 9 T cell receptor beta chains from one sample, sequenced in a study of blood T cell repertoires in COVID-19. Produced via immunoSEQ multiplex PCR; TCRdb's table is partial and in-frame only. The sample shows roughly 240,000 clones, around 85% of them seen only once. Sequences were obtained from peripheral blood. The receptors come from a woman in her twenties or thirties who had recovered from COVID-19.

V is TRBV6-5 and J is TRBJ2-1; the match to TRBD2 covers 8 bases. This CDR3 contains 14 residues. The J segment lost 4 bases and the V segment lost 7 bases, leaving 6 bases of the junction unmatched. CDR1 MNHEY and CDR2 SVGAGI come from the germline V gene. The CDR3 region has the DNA TGTGCCAGCACGGTAGCGGGGTCTTACAATGAGCAGTTCTTC. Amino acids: CASTVAGSYNEQFF.

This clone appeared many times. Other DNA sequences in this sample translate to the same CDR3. The CDR3 protein is CASSPGGNQPQHF. CDR3 DNA: TGTGCCAGCTCACCAGGAGGAAATCAGCCCCAGCATTTT. This chain joins TRBV18 and TRBJ1-5; D call uncertain. The length of the CDR3 is 13 residues. V was shortened by 2 bases and J by 4 bases, with 6 bases between the two germline ends. Germline CDR1 and CDR2: KGHSH and LQKENI. The variable domain in full, with the rest retrieved from reference TRBV18 and TRBJ1-5, is NAGVMQNPRHLVRRRGQEARLRCSPMKGHSHVYWYRQLPEEGLKFMVYLQKENIIDESGMPKERFSAEFPKEGPSILRIQQVVRGDSAAYFCASSPGGNQPQHFGDGTRLSIL.

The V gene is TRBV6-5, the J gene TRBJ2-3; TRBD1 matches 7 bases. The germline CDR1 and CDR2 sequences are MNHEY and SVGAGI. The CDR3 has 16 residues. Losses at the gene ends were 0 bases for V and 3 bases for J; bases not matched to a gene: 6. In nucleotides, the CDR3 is TGTGCCAGCAGTTACTCGTTAGGGGGCGCGACAGATACGCAGTATTTT. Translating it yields CASSYSLGGATDTQYF.

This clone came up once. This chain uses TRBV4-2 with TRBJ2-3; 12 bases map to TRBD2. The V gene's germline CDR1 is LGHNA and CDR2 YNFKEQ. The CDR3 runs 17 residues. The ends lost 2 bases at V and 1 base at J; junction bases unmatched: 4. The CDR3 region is CASSQQLAGGRTDTQYF. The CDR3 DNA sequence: TGTGCCAGCAGCCAACAACTAGCGGGGGGACGCACAGATACGCAGTATTTT.

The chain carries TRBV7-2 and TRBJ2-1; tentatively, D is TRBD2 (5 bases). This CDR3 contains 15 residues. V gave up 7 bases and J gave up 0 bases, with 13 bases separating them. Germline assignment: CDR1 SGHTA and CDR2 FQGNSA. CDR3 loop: CASTSPTSSYNEQFF. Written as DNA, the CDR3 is TGTGCCAGCACCTCCCCTACTAGCTCCTACAATGAGCAGTTCTTC.

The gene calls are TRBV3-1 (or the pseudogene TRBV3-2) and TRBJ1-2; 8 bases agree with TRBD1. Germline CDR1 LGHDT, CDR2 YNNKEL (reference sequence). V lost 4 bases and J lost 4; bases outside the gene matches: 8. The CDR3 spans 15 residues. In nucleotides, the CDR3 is TGTGCCAGCAGCCCAGGGGGACAGGCCCTCTATGGCTACACCTTC. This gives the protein CASSPGGQALYGYTF.

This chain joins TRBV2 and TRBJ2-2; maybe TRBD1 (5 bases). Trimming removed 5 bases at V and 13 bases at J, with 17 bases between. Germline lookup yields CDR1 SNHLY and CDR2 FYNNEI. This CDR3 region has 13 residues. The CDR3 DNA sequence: TGTGCCAGCAGTTCCGACAGTGCTTACCGGCTGTTTTTT. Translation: CASSSDSAYRLFF.

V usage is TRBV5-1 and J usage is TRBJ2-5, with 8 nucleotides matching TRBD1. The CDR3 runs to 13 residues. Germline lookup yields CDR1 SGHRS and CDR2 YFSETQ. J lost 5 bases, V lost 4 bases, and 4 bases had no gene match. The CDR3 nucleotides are TGCGCCAGCAGCCAGGGGGCCTACGAGACCCAGTACTTC. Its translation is CASSQGAYETQYF.

The CDR3 region has the DNA TGTGCCACGCCCCCCTCTCAGGACCAAGAGACCCAGTACTTC. Translation: CATPPSQDQETQYF. This rearrangement joins TRBV19 to TRBJ2-5; D remains ambiguous. This CDR3 has 14 residues. The V and J ends lost 10 bases and 0 bases respectively, with 15 bases between them. CDR1 is LNHDA and CDR2 is SQIVND in the germline V gene (reference sequence).